The rows below give T cell receptor beta chains drawn from one sample of a study of blood T cells in healthy people across ages. MiXCR was run by TCRdb on the 5' RACE reads, yielding one entry per CDR3 protein. There are about 830,000 distinct CDR3 sequences in the sample; 58% occur only once, and approximately 20% lies in the top ten. Specimen: blood. These receptors were obtained from a man aged 30-40 years in good health. Both conserved end residues are part of each CDR3. Fields, in order: clone size, J gene, V gene, CDR3 protein. Not all rows give a size; the values are once, few, many and, for expanded clones, a class.

clone size: -; J gene: TRBJ1-1; V gene: TRBV6-4; CDR3 protein: CASSRVSVREAFF
clone size: -; J gene: TRBJ2-7; V gene: TRBV10-3; CDR3 protein: CAISEGTSGDSYEQYF
clone size: -; J gene: -; V gene: TRBV7-9; CDR3 protein: CASSFSVSYEQYF
clone size: -; J gene: TRBJ2-1; V gene: TRBV11-2; CDR3 protein: CASSLAPRLAGNEQFF
clone size: -; J gene: TRBJ1-1; V gene: TRBV29-1; CDR3 protein: CSVEMTARNTEAFF
clone size: -; J gene: TRBJ1-2; V gene: TRBV6-5; CDR3 protein: CASSLLHKSGGYTF
clone size: once; J gene: -; V gene: TRBV7-6; CDR3 protein: CASSLGGEDYEQYF
clone size: -; J gene: TRBJ2-5; V gene: TRBV13; CDR3 protein: CASSLVGTGETQYF
clone size: -; J gene: TRBJ2-4; V gene: TRBV6-2/TRBV6-3; CDR3 protein: CASSYHDLTGEDIQYF
clone size: few; J gene: TRBJ2-7; V gene: TRBV28; CDR3 protein: CASSSPGSYEQYF
clone size: few; J gene: TRBJ2-1; V gene: TRBV20-1; CDR3 protein: CSARDRASGGNEQFF
clone size: -; J gene: TRBJ1-6; V gene: TRBV6-5; CDR3 protein: CASSPRVGSPLHF
clone size: -; J gene: TRBJ1-2; V gene: TRBV12-3/TRBV12-4; CDR3 protein: CASSIRDYGYTF
clone size: few; J gene: TRBJ2-1; V gene: TRBV4-3; CDR3 protein: CASSQRGLADYNEQFF
clone size: -; J gene: TRBJ2-1; V gene: TRBV5-4; CDR3 protein: CASSPPGLALYNEQFF
clone size: few; J gene: TRBJ1-5; V gene: TRBV7-2; CDR3 protein: CASSQGQGGNQPQHF
clone size: few; J gene: TRBJ2-1; V gene: TRBV29-1; CDR3 protein: CSAWGAGVLDEQFF
clone size: -; J gene: TRBJ1-2; V gene: TRBV28; CDR3 protein: CASSLYIAQEGYTF
clone size: -; J gene: TRBJ1-5; V gene: TRBV3-1; CDR3 protein: CASSQMTGGGPQHF
clone size: once; J gene: TRBJ1-2; V gene: TRBV6-2/TRBV6-3; CDR3 protein: CASTEYGDGYTF
clone size: -; J gene: TRBJ1-2; V gene: TRBV5-1; CDR3 protein: CASSPVWDYGYTF
clone size: many; J gene: TRBJ2-3; V gene: TRBV4-3; CDR3 protein: CASSQRASGRTDTQYF
clone size: -; J gene: -; V gene: TRBV4-2; CDR3 protein: CASSQDSGDGEGYEQYF
clone size: once; J gene: TRBJ2-1; V gene: TRBV7-2; CDR3 protein: CASSFSGVVGEQFF
clone size: once; J gene: -; V gene: TRBV20-1; CDR3 protein: CSAETAGGFSYEQYF
clone size: -; J gene: TRBJ1-6; V gene: TRBV20-1; CDR3 protein: CSARSPGTLHF
clone size: few; J gene: TRBJ1-5; V gene: TRBV6-5; CDR3 protein: CASSYSRGAGQPQHF
clone size: -; J gene: -; V gene: TRBV7-9; CDR3 protein: CASSPGGNPYEQYF
clone size: -; J gene: TRBJ2-1; V gene: TRBV7-9; CDR3 protein: CASSLVVEFF
clone size: -; J gene: TRBJ2-5; V gene: TRBV4-3; CDR3 protein: CASSQEQGFQTQYF
clone size: -; J gene: TRBJ2-7; V gene: TRBV25-1; CDR3 protein: CASSVRTGLDSTKQYF
clone size: -; J gene: TRBJ2-7; V gene: TRBV28; CDR3 protein: CASSISPGCEQYF
clone size: few; J gene: TRBJ2-7; V gene: TRBV6-6; CDR3 protein: CASSYSSFGEQYF
clone size: -; J gene: TRBJ2-7; V gene: TRBV9; CDR3 protein: CASSVGMGAYEQYF
clone size: -; J gene: TRBJ1-1; V gene: TRBV6-6; CDR3 protein: CASRDTGGAGTEAFF
clone size: few; J gene: TRBJ2-4; V gene: TRBV20-1; CDR3 protein: CSARDGGLKNIQYF
clone size: -; J gene: TRBJ1-1; V gene: TRBV7-9; CDR3 protein: CASSLGQPSTEAFF
clone size: -; J gene: TRBJ2-5; V gene: TRBV12-3/TRBV12-4; CDR3 protein: CASTLGQGWNEQYF
clone size: -; J gene: TRBJ2-1; V gene: TRBV6-2/TRBV6-3; CDR3 protein: CASSYGLFHEQFF
clone size: -; J gene: TRBJ1-4; V gene: TRBV6-6; CDR3 protein: CASSYTGDGSTNEKLFF
clone size: few; J gene: TRBJ2-1; V gene: TRBV2; CDR3 protein: CASREAPGPSNEQFF